What follows are 27 T cell receptor beta chains derived from one specimen sequenced in a study of neurological immune-mediated disorders. In TCRdb, the 5' RACE reads were re-called with MiXCR into one record per CDR3 protein. Of approximately 60,000 distinct CDR3 sequences listed, around 4.4% are singletons. Sequenced sample: PBMCs. The source is a man aged 50 to 60 with multiple sclerosis.

Many counts were recorded for this clonotype. The CDR3 DNA reads TGTGCCAGCAGCTTAAGGGGCATAGATGGCTACACCTTC. It is translated as CASSLRGIDGYTF. V and J are TRBV11-1 and TRBJ1-2; perhaps TRBD1 as D (5 bases). CDR1 and CDR2 (germline): SGHAT, FQDESV (reference sequence). The length of the CDR3 is 13 residues. V gave up 2 bases and J gave up 6 bases, with 10 bases separating them. Complete variable domain (other parts from reference TRBV11-1 and TRBJ1-2): EAEVAQSPRYKITEKSQAVAFWCDPISGHATLYWYRQILGQGPELLVQFQDESVVDDSQLPKDRFSAERLKGVDSTLKIQPAELGDSAMYLCASSLRGIDGYTFGSGTRLTVV.

About this clonotype: A much larger clone differs by one base, so this may be a read error. V and J are TRBV5-1 and TRBJ2-1, with a weak D call TRBD2 (5 bases). Germline assignment: CDR1 SGHRS and CDR2 YFSETQ. The CDR3 totals 13 residues. The V gene lost 2 bases and the J gene lost 5 bases, with 8 bases spanning the gap. CDR3 in DNA: TGCGCCAGCAGCTTTCGAGCGGACAATGAGCAGTTCTTC. It translates to CASSFRADNEQFF.

This clonotype was counted between two and nine times. This rearrangement joins TRBV9 to TRBJ1-1, with D unclear. With 1 base removed from V and 1 base from J, the gap between germline ends came to 5 bases. Germline CDR1 reads SGDLS; CDR2 reads YYNGEE. The CDR3 loop spans 13 amino acids. CDR3 in amino acids: CASSVKGNTEAFF. DNA of the CDR3: TGTGCCAGCAGCGTAAAGGGGAACACTGAAGCTTTCTTT.

This clonotype was detected ten times or more. The chain uses TRBV6-5 and TRBJ1-1; no reliable D call. V was pared by 0 bases and J by 6 bases, with 11 bases between. Germline values: CDR1 MNHEY, CDR2 SVGAGI. The CDR3 has 14 residues. As DNA, the CDR3 is TGTGCCAGCAGTTACTCCACGGGGATCGCTGAAGCTTTCTTT. Translation: CASSYSTGIAEAFF.

This clonotype was observed at least ten times. The chain has TRBV4-2 and TRBJ2-7, with D perhaps TRBD2 (5 bases). CDR3 length equals 12 residues. Trimming stripped 2 bases from V and 6 bases from J, with 8 bases between. Germline CDR1 is LGHNA and CDR2 is YNFKEQ. The CDR3: CASSQPGGEQYF. DNA for the CDR3: TGTGCCAGCAGCCAACCCGGAGGCGAGCAGTACTTC.

This clonotype was observed at least ten times. The genes are TRBV5-1 and TRBJ2-2, with a possible D match to TRBD2 (5 bases). This CDR3 spans 16 amino acids. Looked up from germline, CDR1 is SGHRS and CDR2 is YFSETQ. Trimming took off 3 bases at V and 0 bases at J, with 12 bases between the two ends. CDR3 in amino acids: CASSSSGTSNTGELFF. The CDR3 bases are TGCGCCAGCAGCTCGAGCGGTACCTCGAACACCGGGGAGCTGTTTTTT. Complete variable domain (other parts from reference TRBV5-1 and TRBJ2-2): KAGVTQTPRYLIKTRGQQVTLSCSPISGHRSVSWYQQTPGQGLQFLFEYFSETQRNKGNFPGRFSGRQFSNSRSEMNVSTLELGDSALYLCASSSSGTSNTGELFFGEGSRLTVL.

Ten or more counts support this clonotype. The CDR3 nucleotides are TGCAGTGCTAGAGAGGGTGGAGGAGGCTACACCTTC. It is translated as CSAREGGGGYTF. The rearrangement links TRBV20-1 to TRBJ1-2, with D hard to call. CDR3 length: 12 residues. CDR1 and CDR2 (germline): DFQATT, SNEGSKA (reference sequence). Trimming stripped 0 bases from V and 8 bases from J, with 10 bases between.

This clonotype was recorded many times. V is TRBV14 and J is TRBJ1-2; 7 bases line up with TRBD1. The CDR3 contains 16 residues. The germline gives CDR1 SGHDN, CDR2 FVKESK. Losses at the gene ends were 1 base for V and 3 bases for J; bases not matched to a gene: 8. CDR3 in amino acids: CASSQVRSGGHYGYTF. CDR3 nucleotide sequence: TGTGCCAGCAGCCAAGTCCGGTCAGGGGGTCACTATGGCTACACCTTC.

This clonotype was seen only a few times. A much larger clonotype is one base distant, so this may be a read error. The chain is built from TRBV20-1 and TRBJ2-7, with D tentatively TRBD2 (5 bases). The CDR3 has 15 amino acids. Trimming took 6 bases from V and 2 from J, leaving 20 bases between them. Germline CDR1 and CDR2: DFQATT and SNEGSKA (reference sequence). The CDR3 bases are TGCAGTGCCATCGCCCCCACTAGAGACCCCTACGAGCAGTACTTC. Translation gives CSAIAPTRDPYEQYF.

There are a few counts of this clonotype. The rearrangement uses TRBV20-1 and TRBJ2-1; tentative D call: TRBD1 (5 bases). CDR1 and CDR2 (germline): DFQATT, SNEGSKA (reference sequence). V was clipped by 6 bases and J by 5 bases, with 17 bases between them. This CDR3 is built from 14 residues. CDR3 in DNA: TGCAGTGCGACGGCAGGGTCGTACAACAATGAGCAGTTCTTC. Translated: CSATAGSYNNEQFF.

This clonotype was counted ten times or more. The rearrangement links TRBV6-6 to TRBJ2-7, with D possibly being TRBD1 or TRBD2 (5 bases each). Trimming took 0 bases from V and 0 from J, leaving 12 bases between them. Germline values: CDR1 MNHNY, CDR2 SVGAGI (reference sequence). CDR3 length equals 16 residues. In DNA form, the CDR3 reads TGTGCCAGCAGTTACTCGGGGACGGTCGCCTCCTACGAGCAGTACTTC. Its translation is CASSYSGTVASYEQYF.

Only a few counts were recorded for this clonotype. It may be a read error: a sequence one base away is much more abundant. The chain couples TRBV7-9 to TRBJ1-4; D is undetermined. CDR1 and CDR2 (germline): SEHNR, FQNEAQ (reference sequence). There are 14 residues in the CDR3. V was clipped by 5 bases and J by 7 bases, with 14 bases between them. CDR3 bases: TGTGCCAGCAGCCCCGGAAAGGGAGTTGAAAAACTGTTTTTT. It specifies CASSPGKGVEKLFF.

The chain couples TRBV7-6 to TRBJ2-3, with a weak D call TRBD2 (5 bases). The germline V gene has CDR1 SGHVS and CDR2 FNYEAQ. V lost 1 base and J lost 0, with 14 bases in between. CDR3 length: 17 residues. The CDR3 DNA sequence: TGTGCCAGCAGCTTAGAGCTAGCTGGGGATAGCACAGATACGCAGTATTTT. Translated: CASSLELAGDSTDTQYF.

This clonotype was found many times. The conserved final phenylalanine or tryptophan is absent from the CDR3, which likely points to a read error. The DNA is left out, because the CDR3 cannot be placed on it with certainty; the CDR3 is given as TCRdb lists it. CDR3 in amino acids: CASSYSPGTPWEI. V and J are TRBV6-5 and TRBJ2-7; the table calls TRBD1, which could not be checked here. Per germline, CDR1 MNHEY and CDR2 SVGAGI. The CDR3 numbers 13 amino acids, ends counted.

On this clonotype itself: A clone one base away is much larger, so this may be a read error. This chain joins TRBV4-1 and TRBJ2-7; D could derive from TRBD1 or TRBD2 (5 bases each). CDR3 length: 14 amino acids. Trimming shortened V by 5 bases and J by 3 bases, and 14 bases separated the two germline ends. CDR1 and CDR2 (germline): MGHRA, YSYEKL. The chain's CDR3 is CASSYSGTLYEQYF. CDR3 in DNA: TGCGCCAGCAGCTACTCCGGGACCCTCTACGAGCAGTACTTC.

The CDR3 region is CASSVELRDYEQYF. The CDR3 coding sequence is TGCGCCAGCAGCGTTGAACTCCGGGACTACGAGCAGTACTTC. The chain has TRBV5-1 and TRBJ2-7, with a weak D call TRBD2 (5 bases). Germline V CDR1 and CDR2: SGHRS, YFSETQ. CDR3 length equals 14 residues. The ends were cut back, 4 bases at V and 3 bases at J, with 14 bases in the middle.

This clonotype was observed many times. The rearrangement uses TRBV20-1 and TRBJ1-1; 7 positions agree with TRBD1. V lost 5 bases and J lost 4; bases outside the gene matches: 13. Germline values: CDR1 DFQATT, CDR2 SNEGSKA (reference sequence). The CDR3 contains 15 residues. This CDR3 reads CSAPSTGFRSTEAFF. The CDR3 DNA reads as TGCAGTGCTCCCTCGACAGGGTTTCGGAGCACTGAAGCTTTCTTT.

This clonotype came up many times. The V call is TRBV20-1, the J call TRBJ2-3; D uncertain. V dropped 1 base and J dropped 7 bases, with 6 bases sitting between them. CDR3 length: 11 residues. Germline assignment: CDR1 DFQATT and CDR2 SNEGSKA (reference sequence). Here the CDR3 reads CSARVQNTQYF. The CDR3 region has the DNA TGCAGTGCTAGAGTACAAAATACGCAGTATTTT.

There are many counts of this clonotype. V usage is TRBV28 and J usage is TRBJ1-3; 11 bases align to TRBD1. Germline V gives CDR1 MDHEN, CDR2 SYDVKM. The CDR3 loop spans 16 amino acids. Trimming removed 4 bases from V and 0 bases from J; junction bases left unmatched: 2. The CDR3 sequence is CASSSGTGGSGNTIYF. The CDR3 DNA reads TGTGCCAGCAGTTCCGGGACAGGGGGCTCTGGAAACACCATATATTTT.

Many counts were recorded for this clonotype. The gene calls are TRBV20-1 and TRBJ2-7; D remains unclear. Looked up from germline, CDR1 is DFQATT and CDR2 is SNEGSKA (reference sequence). This CDR3 contains 12 residues. Trimming cost V 1 base and J 4 bases, with 8 bases left between them. The CDR3 loop reads CSARGTIYEQYF. The CDR3 bases are TGCAGTGCTAGAGGGACCATTTACGAGCAGTACTTC.

The sample holds many counts of this clonotype. The chain recombines TRBV5-1 with TRBJ2-3, with D hard to call. The ends were cut back, 3 bases at V and 0 bases at J, with 11 bases in the middle. The CDR3 has 15 residues. The germline V gene has CDR1 SGHRS and CDR2 YFSETQ. CDR3 coding DNA: TGCGCCAGCAGCTCGACTTCTCCTAGCACAGATACGCAGTATTTT. This gives the protein CASSSTSPSTDTQYF.

This clonotype has a count of ten or more. This chain joins TRBV20-1 and TRBJ2-5; possibly TRBD2 for D (6 bases). With 8 bases removed from V and 5 bases from J, the gap between germline ends came to 15 bases. The germline V gene has CDR1 DFQATT and CDR2 SNEGSKA (reference sequence). There are 12 residues in the CDR3. This CDR3 is CSLLRGSETQYF. CDR3 DNA: TGCAGTCTCTTACGGGGGTCGGAGACCCAGTACTTC.

This clonotype was seen repeatedly, ten times or more. The J gene is TRBJ2-5, the V gene TRBV20-1, with 9 bases aligning to TRBD1. J was trimmed by 7 bases and V by 5 bases; bases with no gene match: 14. There are 15 residues in the CDR3. Germline V lookup: CDR1 DFQATT, CDR2 SNEGSKA (reference sequence). The CDR3 is CSAPTQGTGIVTQYF. The CDR3 bases are TGCAGTGCTCCCACCCAAGGGACAGGGATAGTGACCCAGTACTTC.

Many counts were recorded for this clonotype. V and J are TRBV11-1 and TRBJ2-7; D not certain. Trimming left V 5 bases short and J 0 bases short, with 14 bases between. CDR1 is SGHAT and CDR2 is FQDESV in the germline V gene (reference sequence). CDR3 length: 15 residues. CDR3 bases: TGTGCCAGCAGCCCCTCTCAGGTTAGCTCCTACGAGCAGTACTTC. Translation gives CASSPSQVSSYEQYF.

This clonotype was counted at least ten times. The chain employs TRBV28 and TRBJ2-7, with D possibly being TRBD2 (6 bases). CDR3 size: 14 residues. Trimming removed 8 bases from V and 7 bases from J, with 21 bases in between. Germline V gives CDR1 MDHEN, CDR2 SYDVKM. The CDR3 DNA reads as TGTGCCAGCGCCTGGGGGGTAAGGAGCTCTGAGCAGTACTTC. Translation gives CASAWGVRSSEQYF.

This clonotype is medium-sized by share. V and J are TRBV20-1 and TRBJ2-1; no clear D gene. The germline gives CDR1 DFQATT, CDR2 SNEGSKA (reference sequence). The ends were cut back, 0 bases at V and 4 bases at J, with 10 bases in the middle. This CDR3 spans 14 amino acids. The CDR3 region has the DNA TGCAGTGCTAGAGACGTGAAGACTTACAATGAGCAGTTCTTC. Its protein is CSARDVKTYNEQFF.

This clonotype was detected ten times or more. The CDR3 DNA follows: TGTGCCAGCAGTTACCCCCTGGGGGGGGAGCTGTTTTTT. As protein: CASSYPLGGELFF. The chain joins TRBV6-5 to TRBJ2-2; D uncertain. Trimming cost V 2 bases and J 8 bases, with 9 bases left between them. Germline assignment: CDR1 MNHEY and CDR2 SVGAGI. The CDR3 loop spans 13 amino acids.